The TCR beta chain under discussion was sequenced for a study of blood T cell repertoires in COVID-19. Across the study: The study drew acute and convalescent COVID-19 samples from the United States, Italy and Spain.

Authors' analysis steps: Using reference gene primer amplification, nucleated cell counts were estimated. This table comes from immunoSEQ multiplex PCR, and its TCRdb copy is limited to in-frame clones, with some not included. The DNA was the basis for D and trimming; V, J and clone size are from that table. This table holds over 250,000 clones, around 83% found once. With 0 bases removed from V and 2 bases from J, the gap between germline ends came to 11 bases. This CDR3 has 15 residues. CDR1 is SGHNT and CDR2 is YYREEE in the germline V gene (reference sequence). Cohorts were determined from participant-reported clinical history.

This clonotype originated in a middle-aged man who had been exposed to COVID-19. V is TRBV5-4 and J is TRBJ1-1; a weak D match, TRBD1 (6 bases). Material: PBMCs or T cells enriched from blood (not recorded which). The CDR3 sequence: CASSLDTRGNTEAFF. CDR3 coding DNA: TGTGCCAGCAGCTTGGACACCAGGGGAAACACTGAAGCTTTCTTT.